The 8 T cell receptor beta chains presented below share a single source sample, sequenced in a study of blood T cell repertoires in COVID-19 (dated by TCRdb to the early 2020s). Library prep was done by the immunoSEQ multiplex PCR assay. In its TCRdb copy, this immuneACCESS table keeps in-frame sequences only and misses some clones. Where compared with another copy, unresolved V genes explain less than half of these, and the others have no known cause. The sample contains around 170,000 clones, about four fifths of them found a single time. Of the sample, approximately 12% falls within the top ten clones. The sequenced sample was PBMCs or T cells enriched from blood (not recorded which). The receptors originated from a man aged 45-60 years who had recovered from COVID-19.

The chain carries TRBV11-2 and TRBJ2-3; D is undetermined. Trimming shortened V by 2 bases and J by 2 bases, and 8 bases separated the two germline ends. The CDR3 contains 14 residues. Germline V gene data show CDR1 as SGHAT and CDR2 as FQNNGV. The CDR3 spells CASSLILITDTQYF. The CDR3 DNA reads TGTGCCAGCAGCTTAATACTAATCACAGATACGCAGTATTTT.

The CDR3 bases are TGTGCCAGCAGCCCCAGGACAGGGACTAACTCTGGGGCCAACGTCCTGACTTTC. Amino acid sequence: CASSPRTGTNSGANVLTF. V and J are TRBV11-2 and TRBJ2-6; a possible D gene is TRBD1 (8 bases). V dropped 5 bases and J dropped 0 bases, with 17 bases sitting between them. The CDR3 extends over 18 amino acids. Germline lookup yields CDR1 SGHAT and CDR2 FQNNGV.

V gene TRBV19 combines with J gene TRBJ1-3; a possible D gene is TRBD1 (6 bases). V lost 6 bases and J 1 base, leaving 13 bases between the germline ends. The CDR3 contains 15 residues. CDR1 and CDR2 (germline): LNHDA, SQIVND (reference sequence). The CDR3 region has the DNA TGTGCCAGTAGCTCCTGGACAGTTTCTGGAAACACCATATATTTT. Protein sequence: CASSSWTVSGNTIYF.

This chain joins TRBV15 and TRBJ1-2; D is undetermined. The V and J ends lost 3 bases and 4 bases respectively, with 15 bases between them. Germline assignment: CDR1 LNHNV and CDR2 YYDKDF (reference sequence). There are 15 residues in the CDR3. CDR3 DNA: TGTGCCACCAGCAGGGACTCGGGGAGTATCTATGGCTACACCTTC. This gives the protein CATSRDSGSIYGYTF.

The gene calls are TRBV7-3 and TRBJ2-1, with 13 bases aligning to TRBD2. The CDR3 consists of 15 residues. V shed 0 bases, J shed 13 bases, and the junction held 6 bases outside the gene matches. Germline CDR1 and CDR2: SGHTA and FQGTGA. DNA for the CDR3: TGTGCCAGCAGCTTAACGGGACTAGCGGGGTTCGATCAGTTCTTC. Amino acid sequence: CASSLTGLAGFDQFF.

A word on this clone: In the same sample, other DNA sequences code for this CDR3. The V call is TRBV19, the J call TRBJ1-4; maybe TRBD1 (5 bases). The CDR3 sequence is 12 residues long. Trimming removed 3 bases from V and 11 bases from J, with 10 bases in between. CDR1 is LNHDA and CDR2 is SQIVND in the germline V gene (reference sequence). CDR3 sequence: CASSIRGEKLFF. The CDR3 DNA sequence: TGTGCCAGTAGTATTCGGGGGGAGAAACTGTTTTTT.

The V gene is TRBV9, the J gene TRBJ1-2; 7 bases are shared with TRBD1. The CDR3 has 18 residues. The V segment lost 1 base and the J segment 2 bases; nucleotides outside the gene matches: 14. CDR1 and CDR2 (germline): SGDLS, YYNGEE. The CDR3 loop reads CASSVPHRGQGSNYGYTF. The CDR3 region has the DNA TGTGCCAGCAGCGTACCCCATAGGGGGCAGGGGAGCAACTATGGCTACACCTTC.

This sequence joins TRBV19 and TRBJ1-2; D not resolved. The length of the CDR3 is 12 residues. Trimming took 6 bases from V and 4 from J, leaving 9 bases between them. In germline, CDR1 is LNHDA, CDR2 SQIVND (reference sequence). CDR3 in amino acids: CASREATYGYTF. As DNA, the CDR3 is TGTGCCAGTAGGGAGGCCACCTATGGCTACACCTTC.